The 3 T cell receptor beta chains below were found in one sample sequenced in a study of cytomegalovirus exposure and HLA in healthy donors. Primers for the PCR totalled 60 Vbeta and 13 Jbeta. Method: immunoSEQ multiplex PCR; TCRdb's copy keeps in-frame clones and lacks some. The sample holds approximately 190,000 clones, approximately 81% seen once. Sequenced material: PBMCs. These receptor sequences come from a boy aged 5 to 17 in good health and CMV-seronegative.

J is TRBJ2-1 and V is TRBV5-1; 9 bases agree with TRBD1. Germline CDR1 is SGHRS and CDR2 is YFSETQ. CDR3 length: 14 amino acids. Trimming took 7 bases from V and 6 from J; bases not matched to a gene: 8. The CDR3 bases are TGCGCCAGCGCCCGGGACAGGGTACTCAATGAGCAGTTCTTC. It codes for CASARDRVLNEQFF.

The chain combines TRBV13 with TRBJ1-1, with unresolved D. This CDR3 is built from 14 residues. Germline CDR1 reads PRHDT; CDR2 reads FYEKMQ (reference sequence). The germline V and J ends were trimmed by 7 bases and 4 bases, with 16 bases remaining between them. CDR3 residues: CASTVLGSGTEAFF. The CDR3 nucleotides are TGTGCCAGCACCGTTCTCGGGTCTGGCACTGAAGCTTTCTTT.

V usage is TRBV7-3 and J usage is TRBJ1-1; a possible D gene is TRBD1 (5 bases). The V gene's germline CDR1 is SGHTA and CDR2 FQGTGA. Between the trimmed V and J ends, which lost 2 bases and 2 bases, there was a span of 9 bases. The CDR3 is 14 residues long. In nucleotides, the CDR3 is TGTGCCAGCAGCTTAGGGGCGGAAAACACTGAAGCTTTCTTT. This encodes CASSLGAENTEAFF.